The present T cell receptor beta chain was sequenced within a study of blood T cell repertoires in COVID-19. Study as a whole: Sites in the United States, Italy and Spain provided acute and convalescent COVID-19 samples.

Cohorts were determined from participant-reported clinical history. It was within 2 weeks before study entry that exposed participants met a COVID-19 case. This CDR3 region has 18 residues. The V end lost 7 bases, the J end lost 1 base, and 27 bases lay between the germline ends. Germline CDR1 SQVTM, CDR2 ANQGSEA. Authors' processing steps: From reference gene primer amplification, estimates of nucleated cell counts were derived. Generated by immunoSEQ multiplex PCR, the TCRdb table keeps only in-frame clones and is missing some. That table furnishes V, J and clone size, whereas the DNA furnished D and trimming. The sample holds about 250,000 clones, over 70% seen once.

The sequencing sample was made of PBMCs or T cells enriched from blood (not recorded which). The chain employs TRBV29-1 and TRBJ2-3; a weak D match, TRBD2 (6 bases). This TCR came from a woman in her forties who had been exposed to COVID-19. CDR3 residues: CSAAAQMWGSGGTDTQYF. DNA for the CDR3: TGCAGCGCCGCGGCTCAGATGTGGGGGTCGGGAGGCACAGATACGCAGTATTTT.